The source of this T cell receptor beta chain is a study of CD8+ T cells in alopecia areata. Study background: Twice daily, treated patients received 5 to 10 mg of oral tofacitinib. Findings and limits, study-wide: Alopecia totalis/universalis scalp especially showed more expanded CD8+ clones than normal scalp. Tofacitinib produced a significant decrease in scalp clonality and in expanded CD8+ clones among the top 100.

Treatment specified: oral pan-JAK inhibitor, 5-10 mg twice daily. Collected material from alopecia areata patients comprised lesional scalp punch biopsies and peripheral blood. CDR3 length equals 13 residues. Trimming pared 7 bases from V and 3 bases from J, leaving 15 bases between. CDR1 and CDR2 from the germline V gene are SQVTM and ANQGSEA. cDNA reverse transcribed from extracted RNA served as the sequencing template. TCRdb's copy holds only in-frame clones and misses some; the assay was immunoSEQ multiplex PCR. The data contain some 130,000 clones, 53% of them singletons. Comment on this clone: What it recognizes is unknown.

The clonotype originates from a human donor with alopecia areata. This specimen consisted of CD4+ T cells sorted from blood, obtained at week 4, from a patient treated with tofacitinib. The chain couples TRBV29-1 to TRBJ1-1; D gene uncertain. The CDR3 sequence: CSATRGLDTEAFF. DNA of the CDR3: TGCAGCGCTACGAGAGGACTGGACACTGAAGCTTTCTTT.